This T cell receptor (beta chain) was recorded in a study of cytomegalovirus exposure and HLA in healthy donors. The PCR ran on 60 Vbeta and 13 Jbeta primers. This table comes from immunoSEQ multiplex PCR, and its TCRdb copy is limited to in-frame clones, with some not included. This table holds roughly 120,000 clones, roughly 79% found once. Regarding the study as a whole: Later genetic work tied a missense DCLRE1C variant to beta-chain V and J trimming.

In its sample, this clone is medium-sized. What it recognizes is unknown. Deletions cut 1 base from V and 6 bases from J, with 10 bases between. Germline lookup yields CDR1 SGHRS and CDR2 YFSETQ. The length of the CDR3 is 14 residues. The V gene is TRBV5-1, the J gene TRBJ2-2; D remains unclear. Sequencing input: PBMCs. This TCR came from a woman in her forties or fifties in good health and CMV-seropositive. The CDR3 reads CASSLTGPPGELFF. In DNA, the CDR3 is TGCGCCAGCAGCTTGACGGGTCCCCCCGGGGAGCTGTTTTTT.